Listed below are T cell receptor beta chains from one sample, sequenced in a study of cytomegalovirus exposure and HLA in healthy donors. TCRdb keeps only in-frame clones here, not all; method: immunoSEQ multiplex PCR. The sample holds some 85,000 clones, roughly three quarters seen once. Material for sequencing was PBMCs. These receptors were collected from a man younger than 40 in good health and CMV-seronegative. Each CDR3 is given with its conserved first and last residue. Fields, in order: clone size, D gene, J gene, V gene, CDR3 protein, CDR3 DNA. A D gene is named only where the DNA matches it firmly. Clone size is shown for a subset of rows, as once, few, many or a class of expanded clone.

NA	NA	TRBJ1-1	TRBV7-9	CASSLLITEAFF	TGTGCCAGCAGCCTCCTAATCACTGAAGCTTTCTTT
NA	NA	TRBJ2-1	TRBV11-2	CASSLRTAYNEQFF	TGTGCCAGCAGCTTAAGGACAGCCTACAATGAGCAGTTCTTC
NA	NA	TRBJ1-1	TRBV6-6	CASRSRGAEVRRAFF	TGTGCCAGCAGGTCCAGGGGAGCGGAGGTTAGAAGAGCTTTCTTT
NA	TRBD1	TRBJ1-6	TRBV30	CAWSVDRGNSPLHF	TGTGCCTGGAGTGTAGACAGGGGTAATTCACCCCTCCACTTT
once	NA	TRBJ2-4	TRBV6-5	CASSYEGRIQYF	TGTGCCAGCAGTTACGAGGGGAGGATTCAGTACTTC
NA	TRBD2	TRBJ2-7	TRBV27	CASSSETSGSSYEQYF	TGTGCCAGCAGTTCCGAGACTAGCGGGAGTTCTTACGAGCAGTACTTC
few	NA	TRBJ1-1	TRBV18	CASSRLNTDTEAFF	TGTGCCAGCTCCCGCCTTAATACAGATACTGAAGCTTTCTTT
NA	NA	TRBJ1-2	TRBV29-1	CSVGTRYYGYTF	TGCAGCGTTGGGACACGGTACTATGGCTACACCTTC
NA	NA	TRBJ2-1	TRBV29-1	CSVTQGADYYNEQFF	TGCAGCGTTACCCAGGGCGCCGATTACTACAATGAGCAGTTCTTC
NA	NA	TRBJ2-4	TRBV5-1	CASSPSSSSKNIQYF	TGCGCCAGCAGCCCGTCTAGCAGCTCCAAAAACATTCAGTACTTC
NA	TRBD1	TRBJ2-7	TRBV10-2	CASSPQRTGYEQYF	TGCGCCAGCAGCCCTCAAAGGACAGGCTACGAGCAGTACTTC
medium-sized	TRBD1	TRBJ2-3	TRBV6-4	CASRADRGDTDTQYF	TGTGCCAGCAGAGCTGACAGGGGGGACACAGATACGCAGTATTTT
NA	NA	TRBJ1-6	TRBV27	CASRTRDSPALHF	TGTGCCAGCAGGACGAGGGACTCCCCAGCCCTCCACTTT
NA	NA	TRBJ1-1	TRBV10-1	CASSESTTLSGTQNTEAFF	TGCGCCAGCAGTGAGTCTACCACGCTATCCGGGACACAGAACACTGAAGCTTTCTTT
NA	TRBD1	TRBJ1-1	TRBV5-8	CASSLEGQGPTEAFF	TGTGCCAGCAGCTTGGAGGGACAGGGACCCACTGAAGCTTTCTTT
NA	TRBD1	TRBJ2-2	TRBV19	CASSIVGTGVQDTGELFF	TGTGCCAGTAGTATCGTAGGGACAGGGGTTCAAGACACCGGGGAGCTGTTTTTT
NA	NA	TRBJ2-5	TRBV4-1	CASSQENLQETQYF	TGCGCCAGCAGCCAAGAAAACTTACAAGAGACCCAGTACTTC
NA	NA	TRBJ1-2	TRBV18	CASSQNNADYGYTF	TGTGCCAGCTCTCAGAATAACGCCGACTATGGCTACACCTTC
NA	TRBD1	TRBJ1-6	TRBV6-5	CASRRTGENSPLHF	TGTGCCAGCAGAAGGACAGGCGAGAATTCACCCCTCCACTTT
NA	NA	TRBJ2-1	TRBV11-2	CASTRGRLDYNEQFF	TGTGCCAGCACCCGAGGGCGCTTAGACTACAATGAGCAGTTCTTC
NA	TRBD2	TRBJ2-1	TRBV27	CASRLLAGGLGEQFF	TGTGCCAGCAGGCTTCTAGCGGGGGGGCTGGGTGAGCAGTTCTTC
once	NA	TRBJ1-4	TRBV19	CASSLPPATNEKLFF	TGTGCCAGTAGTCTACCGCCCGCAACTAATGAAAAACTGTTTTTT
NA	NA	TRBJ2-1	TRBV4-1	CASSQVPYHNRANEQFF	TGCGCCAGCAGCCAAGTACCATACCATAACAGGGCCAATGAGCAGTTCTTC
NA	NA	TRBJ2-1	TRBV9	CASSVETADYNEQFF	TGTGCCAGCAGCGTAGAAACGGCGGACTACAATGAGCAGTTCTTC
NA	NA	TRBJ1-1	TRBV6-6	CASSYWGAADFF	TGTGCCAGCAGTTACTGGGGCGCTGCCGATTTCTTT
few	TRBD2	TRBJ2-5	TRBV15	CATSRDRISGGARETQYF	TGTGCCACCAGCAGAGATCGTATTAGCGGGGGGGCGCGGGAGACCCAGTACTTC
NA	NA	TRBJ2-3	TRBV7-2	CASSWGVGNTDTQYF	TGTGCCAGCAGCTGGGGGGTAGGCAACACAGATACGCAGTATTTT
NA	TRBD2	TRBJ2-7	TRBV6-1	CASSEVGGEGYEQYF	TGTGCCAGCAGTGAAGTCGGGGGGGAGGGCTACGAGCAGTACTTC
NA	NA	TRBJ1-2	TRBV5-1	CASSFQLGDYGYTF	TGCGCCAGCAGCTTTCAATTAGGGGACTATGGCTACACCTTC
few	NA	TRBJ2-1	TRBV10-1	CASSGTAYNEQFF	TGCGCCAGCAGTGGGACAGCCTACAATGAGCAGTTCTTC
NA	TRBD1	TRBJ2-3	TRBV6-5	CASSPGTGRNTQYF	TGTGCCAGCAGTCCCGGGACAGGGAGGAATACGCAGTATTTT
NA	NA	TRBJ1-2	TRBV6-6	CASSYSETAHYTF	TGTGCCAGCAGTTACTCGGAGACAGCACATTACACCTTC
NA	TRBD2	TRBJ2-7	TRBV7-6	CASSQGLAGVEYEQYF	TGTGCCAGCAGCCAGGGACTAGCGGGAGTTGAATACGAGCAGTACTTC
NA	TRBD1	TRBJ1-2	TRBV6-4	CASSDSLRGPGYTF	TGTGCCAGCAGTGACTCTCTCAGGGGGCCTGGCTACACCTTC
NA	TRBD1	TRBJ1-1	TRBV11-2	CASSLVTGTGFTEAFF	TGTGCCAGCAGCTTAGTCACCGGGACAGGCTTCACTGAAGCTTTCTTT
NA	NA	TRBJ2-3	TRBV7-9	CASNPGIHTDTQYF	TGTGCCAGCAATCCAGGGATCCACACAGATACGCAGTATTTT
NA	TRBD2	TRBJ2-1	TRBV19	CASSINFAGGPGGNEQFF	TGTGCCAGTAGTATTAATTTTGCGGGAGGGCCCGGGGGCAATGAGCAGTTCTTC
few	NA	TRBJ2-7	TRBV6-1	CASSDVTGKDEQYF	TGTGCCAGCAGTGATGTAACAGGGAAGGACGAGCAGTACTTC
NA	NA	TRBJ1-4	TRBV7-9	CASSFRQGEKLFF	TGTGCCAGCAGCTTTCGGCAGGGAGAAAAACTGTTTTTT
NA	NA	TRBJ1-1	TRBV4-3	CASSQGLHRGNTEAFF	TGCGCCAGCAGCCAAGGTTTGCATCGCGGGAACACTGAAGCTTTCTTT
NA	TRBD1	TRBJ1-2	TRBV4-1	CASSQDRTGEDGGYTF	TGCGCCAGCAGCCAAGATAGGACAGGGGAAGACGGTGGCTACACCTTC
NA	TRBD2	TRBJ2-3	TRBV30	CAWASGAGNTQYF	TGTGCCTGGGCAAGCGGGGCCGGGAATACGCAGTATTTT
NA	NA	TRBJ2-2	TRBV19	CASSLRGPTSNTGELFF	TGTGCCAGTAGTTTGCGGGGGCCGACCTCGAACACCGGGGAGCTGTTTTTT
NA	NA	TRBJ2-2	TRBV6-4	CASSESERGELFF	TGTGCCAGCAGTGAGTCGGAGCGCGGGGAGCTGTTTTTT